This is a list of T cell receptor beta chains from one sample in a study of blood T cell repertoires in COVID-19. The data were produced by immunoSEQ multiplex PCR, yet TCRdb's version contains in-frame clones alone and is incomplete. This sample carries 250,000 to 350,000 clones, 86% of them seen once, and the ten largest clones take 10%. The sample was PBMCs or T cells enriched from blood (not recorded which). The origin of the receptors is a woman under 30 who had recovered from COVID-19. Each CDR3 is given with its conserved first and last residue. Each record gives: CDR3 DNA, CDR3 protein, D gene, J gene, V gene, clone size. The D gene is left open where the match is weak. Clone size is stated in some rows and not others, as once, few, many or a class when expanded.

TGTGCCAGTAGTATAGGGGCGGGCCGAAGCTATGGCTACACCTTC	CASSIGAGRSYGYTF	.	TRBJ1-2	TRBV19	.
TGTGCCTGGAGTTCAGGGAATAATGGCTACACCTTC	CAWSSGNNGYTF	.	TRBJ1-2	TRBV30	few
TGCGCCAGCAGCCAAGATCTGAGGGCGGGTGGGGCCAACGTCCTGACTTTC	CASSQDLRAGGANVLTF	.	TRBJ2-6	TRBV4-1	.
TGTGCCAGTAGACCCCGGCGGGGGACTGAAGCTTTCTTT	CASRPRRGTEAFF	.	TRBJ1-1	TRBV19	.
TGTGCCAGCAGTGAACGAGGTGAAGCTTTCTTT	CASSERGEAFF	.	TRBJ1-1	TRBV6-4	.
TGTGCCAGCAGCGCCGGGACAGCGAACACCGGGGAGCTGTTTTTT	CASSAGTANTGELFF	TRBD1	TRBJ2-2	TRBV9	.
TGTGCCAGCAGTTCCAGCCCGGGACAGGGGGCAGTGCATGGCTACACCTTC	CASSSSPGQGAVHGYTF	TRBD1	TRBJ1-2	TRBV5-4	.
TGTGCCAGCAGCTTGGGGCCGGACCAGGGGAGCTCTGGAAACACCATATATTTT	CASSLGPDQGSSGNTIYF	.	TRBJ1-3	TRBV5-4	.
TGTGCCAGCAGTCCCCCTTTAGGGGTGGGGAATTCACCCCTCCACTTT	CASSPPLGVGNSPLHF	.	TRBJ1-6	TRBV28	.
TGTGCCAGCTCCTCACGGGGCGGGGGCGGACGGCAGCCCCAGCATTTT	CASSSRGGGGRQPQHF	.	TRBJ1-5	TRBV28	.
TGTGCCAGCAGCCCGACACTGAACACTGAAGCTTTCTTT	CASSPTLNTEAFF	.	TRBJ1-1	TRBV28	.
TGTGCCAGTAGTACAAGGGAACAGGGGGCCACTGAAGCTTTCTTT	CASSTREQGATEAFF	TRBD1	TRBJ1-1	TRBV19	.
TGCAGCGTCGGGGGACAGTATACTGGCAATGAGCAGTTCTTC	CSVGGQYTGNEQFF	.	TRBJ2-1	TRBV29-1	.
TGTGCCAGTAATCCAGGGGGGTTTTCCAAAAACATTCAGTACTTC	CASNPGGFSKNIQYF	.	TRBJ2-4	TRBV19	.
TGTGCCATCAGTGAGAAGCGGGGGGGTGGCACAGATACGCAGTATTTT	CAISEKRGGGTDTQYF	TRBD2	TRBJ2-3	TRBV10-3	.
TGTGCCAGCAGCCAGGGGGCTAGGTGGACTGAAGCTTTCTTT	CASSQGARWTEAFF	TRBD1	TRBJ1-1	TRBV6-5	.
TGTGCCAGCAGCGTAGTTGGCAGGGTAGGCACAGATACGCAGTATTTT	CASSVVGRVGTDTQYF	.	TRBJ2-3	TRBV9	once
TGTGCCAGCAGTTTGCCCTATAGCAATCAGCCCCAGCATTTT	CASSLPYSNQPQHF	.	TRBJ1-5	TRBV28	.
TGTGCCAGCAGCTTAACAAAATACTATGGCTACACCTTC	CASSLTKYYGYTF	.	TRBJ1-2	TRBV11-1	.
TGTGCCAGCAGCGTAGGGCAGGGGGCAGAGCCCCAGCATTTT	CASSVGQGAEPQHF	TRBD1	TRBJ1-5	TRBV9	.
TGTGCCAGCACGGCCAGAGGGGGCGCAGTCCAGCAGTACTTC	CASTARGGAVQQYF	TRBD1	TRBJ2-7	TRBV5-6	few
TGTGCCAGCAGACCCACAGGGAGTCGATGGACTGAAGCTTTCTTT	CASRPTGSRWTEAFF	.	TRBJ1-1	TRBV27	.
TGTGCCATCAGTGTGAGGGCGGGGCACCGCGAGCAGTACTTC	CAISVRAGHREQYF	.	TRBJ2-7	TRBV10-3	few
TGCGCCAGCACCCGTCAACAGGGCGGAGCTGAAGCTTTCTTT	CASTRQQGGAEAFF	.	TRBJ1-1	TRBV5-1	few
TGTGCCAGCAGCCAAATCCCGGGACTAGCGGGAGGGGAGACCCAGTACTTC	CASSQIPGLAGGETQYF	TRBD2	TRBJ2-5	TRBV3-1/TRBV3-2	.
TGTGCCAGCACACCAACAGGCCGGGAGGATTCACCCCTCCACTTT	CASTPTGREDSPLHF	.	TRBJ1-6	TRBV5-6	.
TGTGCCACCAGTGATCTGACAGGAGACCGAGGAGCTTTCTTT	CATSDLTGDRGAFF	.	TRBJ1-1	TRBV24-1	.
TGCGCCAGCAGCTTGATCCAGGGCCTACTTCAAGAGACCCAGTACTTC	CASSLIQGLLQETQYF	.	TRBJ2-5	TRBV5-1	once
TGTGCCAGCAGTGAGACAGCAGCTGGCAATCAGCCCCAGCATTTT	CASSETAAGNQPQHF	.	TRBJ1-5	TRBV6-1	.
TGTGCCATCAGTGAGGAGACGGGAGTCCCCGGGGAGCTGTTTTTT	CAISEETGVPGELFF	.	TRBJ2-2	TRBV10-3	.
TGTGCCAGCAGCGAACCCGGGACAGGGGGCTACAATGAGCAGTTCTTC	CASSEPGTGGYNEQFF	TRBD1	TRBJ2-1	TRBV9	.
TGTGCCAGTAGTATTACTTTTTATAGCAATCAGCCCCAGCATTTT	CASSITFYSNQPQHF	.	TRBJ1-5	TRBV19	.
TGCAGCGTTGAAGATTGGGGGGGTTCCGGGGCCAACGTCCTGACTTTC	CSVEDWGGSGANVLTF	TRBD2	TRBJ2-6	TRBV29-1	.
TGTGCCAGCAGCCCAGGACTAGCTCGCGAGCAGTACTTC	CASSPGLAREQYF	TRBD2	TRBJ2-7	TRBV14	.
TGTGCCAGCAGCTTAGGCTGGACAGGGTCTGGGGCCAACGTCCTGACTTTC	CASSLGWTGSGANVLTF	TRBD1	TRBJ2-6	TRBV7-6	.
TGTGCCAGCAGCGTAGAGGTAGGGACAGGGAGAGGCACTGAAGCTTTCTTT	CASSVEVGTGRGTEAFF	TRBD1	TRBJ1-1	TRBV9	.